This T cell receptor beta chain comes out of a study of Graves' ophthalmopathy and Graves' hyperthyroidism. Amplification of TCR beta CDR3 regions used RNA transcripts. RT-PCR was first run with HTBI primers, then multiplex PCR in a second round. TCRdb reprocessed the multiplex PCR reads via MiXCR and lists one record per CDR3 protein. The sample includes some 240,000 distinct CDR3 sequences, around 42% of them seen just once. V was trimmed by 5 bases and J by 1 base, leaving 14 bases between them. Per germline, CDR1 DFQATT and CDR2 SNEGSKA (reference sequence). CDR3 length equals 14 residues. This clonotype has ten or more counts.

The V and J genes are TRBV20-1 and TRBJ1-1, with D perhaps TRBD1 (5 bases). The sequencing sample was made of peripheral blood. The receptor was isolated from an adult man with Graves' ophthalmopathy. The CDR3 here is CSAFGTSSNTEAFF. The CDR3, as DNA: TGCAGTGCTTTCGGGACTTCTTCGAACACTGAAGCTTTCTTT.